Here is one T cell receptor (beta chain) with its context. Its antigen is not known. V shed 4 bases and J shed 4 bases, with 11 bases lying between them. The CDR3 contains 14 residues. CDR1 is SGHTA and CDR2 is FQGTGA in the germline V gene. This sample stems from a study of identical twins. The study's findings and limits: High-abundance cord blood beta clonotypes had fewer insertions; memory repertoires showed none. Beta out-of-frame sequences showed weaker excess sharing between twins. Alpha sequences that were out-of-frame and twin-shared showed an excess of low generation probability.

TCRdb fed the 5' RACE reads into MiXCR, producing one record per CDR3 protein. This table holds 250,000 to 300,000 distinct CDR3 sequences, roughly 8% found once. The data were also submitted as part of a second study, on yellow fever vaccine responses in identical twins.

The sequence came from a woman between 18 and 29 years old in good health. The chain joins TRBV7-3 to TRBJ2-1, with D possibly matching TRBD1 (6 bases). Sequenced sample: CD8+ T cells sorted from blood. CDR3 loop: CASSSGQLYNEQFF. The CDR3 DNA is TGTGCCAGCAGCTCAGGACAGCTTTACAATGAGCAGTTCTTC.